The text below deals with one T cell receptor beta chain. This sample is drawn from a study of control samples from healthy donors and cancer patients. Profiling relied on immunoSEQ multiplex PCR, and the TCRdb table lists in-frame clones only, not all of them. The sample carries fewer than 25,000 clones, approximately 80% recorded once. Trimming took 9 bases from V and 0 from J, leaving 15 bases between them. Germline V CDR1 and CDR2: MNHEY, SVGAGI. The CDR3 extends over 15 amino acids. Material: PBMCs. The TCR was taken from a man between 60 and 75 years old with head and neck cancer. The chain has TRBV6-5 and TRBJ1-5; D is undetermined. The CDR3 DNA is TGTGCCAGTAACCTGCCCGGTAATAGCAATCAGCCCCAGCATTTT. Residues: CASNLPGNSNQPQHF.